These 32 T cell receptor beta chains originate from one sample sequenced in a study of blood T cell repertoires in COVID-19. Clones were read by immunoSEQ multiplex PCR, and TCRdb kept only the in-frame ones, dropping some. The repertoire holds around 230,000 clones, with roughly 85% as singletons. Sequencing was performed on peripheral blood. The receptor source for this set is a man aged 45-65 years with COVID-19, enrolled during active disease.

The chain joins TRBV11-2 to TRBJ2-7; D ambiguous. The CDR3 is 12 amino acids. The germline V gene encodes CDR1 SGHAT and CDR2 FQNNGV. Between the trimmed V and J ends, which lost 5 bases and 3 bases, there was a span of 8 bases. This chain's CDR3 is CASSLLVYEQYF. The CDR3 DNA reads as TGTGCCAGCAGCCTCCTAGTCTACGAGCAGTACTTC.

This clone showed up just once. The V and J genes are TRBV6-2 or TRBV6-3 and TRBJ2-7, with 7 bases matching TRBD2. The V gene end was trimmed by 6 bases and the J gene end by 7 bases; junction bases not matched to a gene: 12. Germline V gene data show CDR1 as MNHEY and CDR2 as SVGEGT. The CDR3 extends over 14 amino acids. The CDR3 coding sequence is TGTGCCAGCAGCCGAGGCGGGGGAATTGAGGAGCAGTACTTC. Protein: CASSRGGGIEEQYF.

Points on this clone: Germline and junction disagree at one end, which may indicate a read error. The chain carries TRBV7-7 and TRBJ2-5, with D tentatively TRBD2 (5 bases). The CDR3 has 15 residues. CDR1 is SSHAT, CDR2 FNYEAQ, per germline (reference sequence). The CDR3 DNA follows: TGTGCTAGCAGTCTGGGCGGCAGCGCCTTCGGGGCCCAGTACTTC. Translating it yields CASSLGGSAFGAQYF.

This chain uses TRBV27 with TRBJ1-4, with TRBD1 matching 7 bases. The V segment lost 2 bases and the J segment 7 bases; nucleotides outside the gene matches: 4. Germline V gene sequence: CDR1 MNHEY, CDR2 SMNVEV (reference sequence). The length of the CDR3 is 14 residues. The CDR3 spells CASSLQGEGEKLFF. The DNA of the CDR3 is TGTGCCAGCAGTTTACAGGGGGAAGGTGAAAAACTGTTTTTT.

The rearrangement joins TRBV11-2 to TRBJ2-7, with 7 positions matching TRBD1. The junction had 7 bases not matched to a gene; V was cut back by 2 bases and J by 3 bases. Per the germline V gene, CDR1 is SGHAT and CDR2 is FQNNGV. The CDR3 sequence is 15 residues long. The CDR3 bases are TGTGCCAGCAGCTTATCCAGGGACAGCTACTACGAGCAGTACTTC. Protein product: CASSLSRDSYYEQYF.

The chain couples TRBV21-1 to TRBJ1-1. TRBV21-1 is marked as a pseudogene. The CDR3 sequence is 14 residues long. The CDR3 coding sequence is TGTGCCAGCTCTTACGGCGTGAGGGACACTGAAGCTTTCTTT. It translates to CASSYGVRDTEAFF.

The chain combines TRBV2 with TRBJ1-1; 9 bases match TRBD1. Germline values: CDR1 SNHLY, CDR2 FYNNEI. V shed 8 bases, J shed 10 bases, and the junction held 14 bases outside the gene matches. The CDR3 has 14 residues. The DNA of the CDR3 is TGTGCCAGCGACAGGAGGGGACAGGGTTTTCGAGCTTTCTTT. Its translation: CASDRRGQGFRAFF.

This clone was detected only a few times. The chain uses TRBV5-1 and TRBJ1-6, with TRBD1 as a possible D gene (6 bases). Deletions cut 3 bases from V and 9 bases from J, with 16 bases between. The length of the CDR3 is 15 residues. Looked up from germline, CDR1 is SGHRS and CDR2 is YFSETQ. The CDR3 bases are TGCGCCAGCAGCTCTTTTCCAGGGGAAAGTTCACCCCTCCACTTT. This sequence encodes CASSSFPGESSPLHF.

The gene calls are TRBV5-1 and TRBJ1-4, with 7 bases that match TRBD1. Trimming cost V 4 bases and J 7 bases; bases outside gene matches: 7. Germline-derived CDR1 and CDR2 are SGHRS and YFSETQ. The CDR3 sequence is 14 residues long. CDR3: CASSPGQVFEKLFF. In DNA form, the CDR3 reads TGCGCCAGCAGCCCAGGACAGGTTTTTGAAAAACTGTTTTTT.

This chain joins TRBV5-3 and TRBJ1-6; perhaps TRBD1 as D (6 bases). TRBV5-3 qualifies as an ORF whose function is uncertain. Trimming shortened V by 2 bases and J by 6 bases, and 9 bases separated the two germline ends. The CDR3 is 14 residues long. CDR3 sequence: CARSFGQTNSPLHF. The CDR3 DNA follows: TGTGCCAGAAGCTTCGGACAGACTAATTCACCCCTCCACTTT.

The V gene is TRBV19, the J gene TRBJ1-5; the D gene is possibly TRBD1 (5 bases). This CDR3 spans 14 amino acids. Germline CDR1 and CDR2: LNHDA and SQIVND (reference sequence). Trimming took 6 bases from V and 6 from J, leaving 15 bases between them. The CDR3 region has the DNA TGTGCCAGTAGGGGGGGAAGGTTGGGTCAGCCCCAGCATTTT. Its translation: CASRGGRLGQPQHF.

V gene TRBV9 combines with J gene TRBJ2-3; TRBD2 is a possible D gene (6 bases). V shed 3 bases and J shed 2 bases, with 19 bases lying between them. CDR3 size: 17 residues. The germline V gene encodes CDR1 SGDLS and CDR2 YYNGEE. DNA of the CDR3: TGTGCCAGCAGCGGGCGAGGAAGCGCGGGGCCCACAGATACGCAGTATTTT. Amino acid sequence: CASSGRGSAGPTDTQYF. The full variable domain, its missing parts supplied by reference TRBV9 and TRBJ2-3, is DSGVTQTPKHLITATGQRVTLRCSPRSGDLSVYWYQQSLDQGLQFLIQYYNGEERAKGNILERFSAQQFPDLHSELNLSSLELGDSALYFCASSGRGSAGPTDTQYFGPGTRLTVL.

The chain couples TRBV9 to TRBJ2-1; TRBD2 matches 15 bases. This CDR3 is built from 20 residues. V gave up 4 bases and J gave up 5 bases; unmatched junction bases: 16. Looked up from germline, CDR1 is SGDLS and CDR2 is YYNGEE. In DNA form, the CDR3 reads TGTGCCAGCAGCAGGCAGGGCGGGACTAGCGGGGGGTATCAGAACAATGAGCAGTTCTTC. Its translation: CASSRQGGTSGGYQNNEQFF.

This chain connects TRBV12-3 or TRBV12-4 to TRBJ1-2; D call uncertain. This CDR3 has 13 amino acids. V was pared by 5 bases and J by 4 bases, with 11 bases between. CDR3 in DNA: TGTGCCAGCAGTCTCGACGCGGCCTATGGCTACACCTTC. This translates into CASSLDAAYGYTF.

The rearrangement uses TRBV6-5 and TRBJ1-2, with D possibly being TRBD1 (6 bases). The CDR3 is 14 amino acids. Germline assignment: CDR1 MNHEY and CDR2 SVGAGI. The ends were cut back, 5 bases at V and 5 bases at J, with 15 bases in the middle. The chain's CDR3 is CASSPGQPIYGYTF. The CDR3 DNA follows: TGTGCCAGCAGTCCCGGACAGCCCATTTATGGCTACACCTTC.

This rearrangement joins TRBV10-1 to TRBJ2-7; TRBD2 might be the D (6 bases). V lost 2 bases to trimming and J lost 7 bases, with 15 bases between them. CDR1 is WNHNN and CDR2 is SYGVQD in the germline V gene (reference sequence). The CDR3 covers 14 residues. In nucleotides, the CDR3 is TGCGCCAGCAGTGAGCCGACGGGGAGGTGGGAGCAGTACTTC. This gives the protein CASSEPTGRWEQYF.

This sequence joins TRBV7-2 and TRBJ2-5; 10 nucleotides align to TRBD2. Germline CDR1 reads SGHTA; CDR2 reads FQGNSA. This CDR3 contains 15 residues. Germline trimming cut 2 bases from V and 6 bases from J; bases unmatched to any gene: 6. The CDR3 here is CASSLSSGGLKTQYF. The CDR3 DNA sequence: TGTGCCAGCAGCTTATCTAGCGGGGGCCTCAAGACCCAGTACTTC.

CDR3 sequence reads: CASRIQGGGNQPQHF. DNA of the CDR3: TGTGCCAGCAGAATACAGGGAGGGGGCAATCAGCCCCAGCATTTT. The chain joins TRBV27 to TRBJ1-5, with TRBD1 as a possible D gene (6 bases). V lost 6 bases and J lost 2, with 14 bases in between. The germline V gene encodes CDR1 MNHEY and CDR2 SMNVEV (reference sequence). The CDR3 contains 15 residues.

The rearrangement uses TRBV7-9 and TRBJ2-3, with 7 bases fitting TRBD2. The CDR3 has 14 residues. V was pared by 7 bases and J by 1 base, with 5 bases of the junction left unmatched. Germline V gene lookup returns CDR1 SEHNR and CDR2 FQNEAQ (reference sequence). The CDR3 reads CASNPSGGTDTQYF. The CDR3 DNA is TGTGCCAGCAACCCTAGCGGAGGCACAGATACGCAGTATTTT.

This CDR3 reads CASSPYPGQGLTEAFF. The CDR3 bases are TGTGCCAGCTCACCTTATCCGGGACAGGGATTGACTGAAGCTTTCTTT. The gene calls are TRBV18 and TRBJ1-1; 9 positions match TRBD1. The germline V gene has CDR1 KGHSH and CDR2 LQKENI. CDR3 length equals 16 residues. V lost 3 bases to trimming and J lost 5 bases; unmatched junction nucleotides: 10.

CDR3 residues: CASSTGLNSPLHF. In DNA form, the CDR3 reads TGTGCCAGCAGCACAGGGTTAAATTCACCCCTCCACTTT. The chain couples TRBV2 to TRBJ1-6; D is possibly TRBD1 (6 bases). V lost 6 bases to trimming and J lost 7 bases, with 10 bases between them. CDR1 is SNHLY, CDR2 FYNNEI, per germline. This CDR3 is 13 amino acids long.

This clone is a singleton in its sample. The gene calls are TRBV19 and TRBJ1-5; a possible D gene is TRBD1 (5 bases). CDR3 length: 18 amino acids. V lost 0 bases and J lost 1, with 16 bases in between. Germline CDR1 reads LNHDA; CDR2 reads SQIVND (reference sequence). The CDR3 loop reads CASSIEGRGRRSNQPQHF. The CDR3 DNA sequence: TGTGCCAGTAGTATAGAGGGGAGGGGACGGAGAAGCAATCAGCCCCAGCATTTT.

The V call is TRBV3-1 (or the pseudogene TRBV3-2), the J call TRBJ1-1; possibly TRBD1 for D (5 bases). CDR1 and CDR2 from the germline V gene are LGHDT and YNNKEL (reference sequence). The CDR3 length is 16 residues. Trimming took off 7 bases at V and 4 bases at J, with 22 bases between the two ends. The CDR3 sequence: CASTVRSVQGFTEAFF. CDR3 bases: TGTGCCAGCACCGTCAGAAGCGTCCAGGGCTTCACTGAAGCTTTCTTT.

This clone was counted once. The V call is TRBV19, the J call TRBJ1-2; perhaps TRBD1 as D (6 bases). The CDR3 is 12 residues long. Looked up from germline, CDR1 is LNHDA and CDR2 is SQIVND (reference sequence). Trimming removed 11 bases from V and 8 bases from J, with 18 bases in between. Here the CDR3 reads CAVRRGGRGYTF. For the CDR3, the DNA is TGTGCCGTCCGAAGGGGGGGACGAGGCTACACCTTC.

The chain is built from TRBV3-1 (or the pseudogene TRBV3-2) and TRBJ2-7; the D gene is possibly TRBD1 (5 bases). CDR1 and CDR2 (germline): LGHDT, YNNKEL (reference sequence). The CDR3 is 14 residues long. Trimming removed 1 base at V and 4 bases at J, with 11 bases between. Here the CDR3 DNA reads TGTGCCAGCAGCCAAGGAGACAGCCAGTACGAGCAGTACTTC. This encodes CASSQGDSQYEQYF.

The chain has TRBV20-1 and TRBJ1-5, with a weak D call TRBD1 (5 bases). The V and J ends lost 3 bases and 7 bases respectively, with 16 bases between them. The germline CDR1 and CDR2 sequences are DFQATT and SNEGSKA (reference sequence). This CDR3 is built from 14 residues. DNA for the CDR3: TGCAGTGCTAGTCAGGCAGGGTTGTGGCAGCCCCAGCATTTT. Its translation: CSASQAGLWQPQHF.

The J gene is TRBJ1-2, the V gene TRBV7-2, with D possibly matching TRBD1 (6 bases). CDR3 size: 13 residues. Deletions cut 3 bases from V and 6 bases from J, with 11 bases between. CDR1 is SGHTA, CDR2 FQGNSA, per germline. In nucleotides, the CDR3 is TGTGCCAGCAGCTTCGAGAAGGGGGATGGCTACACCTTC. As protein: CASSFEKGDGYTF.

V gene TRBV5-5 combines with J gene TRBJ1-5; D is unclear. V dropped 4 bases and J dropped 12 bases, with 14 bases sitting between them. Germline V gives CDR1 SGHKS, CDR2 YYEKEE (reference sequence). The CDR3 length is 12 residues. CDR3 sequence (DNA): TGTGCCAGCAGCCCACTAGGCGGCTACCAGCATTTT. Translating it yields CASSPLGGYQHF. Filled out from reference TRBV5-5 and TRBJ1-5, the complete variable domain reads DAGVTQSPTHLIKTRGQQVTLRCSPISGHKSVSWYQQVLGQGPQFIFQYYEKEERGRGNFPDRFSARQFPNYSSELNVNALLLGDSALYLCASSPLGGYQHFGDGTRLSIL.

CDR3 nucleotides: TGCAGTGCTAGTGACGGGGGGTACACCGGGGAGCTGTTTTTT. Protein product: CSASDGGYTGELFF. The chain combines TRBV20-1 with TRBJ2-2; 7 nucleotides align to TRBD2. Germline CDR1 reads DFQATT; CDR2 reads SNEGSKA (reference sequence). The CDR3 sequence is 14 residues long. Trimming took 3 bases from V and 3 from J; bases not matched to a gene: 4.

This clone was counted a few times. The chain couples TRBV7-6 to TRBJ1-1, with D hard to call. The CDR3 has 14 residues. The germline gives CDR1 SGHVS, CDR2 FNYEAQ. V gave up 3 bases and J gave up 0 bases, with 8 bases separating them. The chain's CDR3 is CASSLSGVNTEAFF. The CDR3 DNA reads TGTGCCAGCAGCTTGAGCGGAGTGAACACTGAAGCTTTCTTT.

CDR3: CASSLARDQYF. CDR3 coding DNA: TGTGCCAGCAGCTTGGCACGCGACCAGTACTTC. This sequence joins TRBV5-6 and TRBJ2-5; D remains ambiguous. The CDR3 length is 11 residues. Germline lookup yields CDR1 SGHDT and CDR2 YYEEEE. The ends were cut back, 0 bases at V and 10 bases at J, with 7 bases in the middle. The whole variable domain, remainder taken from reference TRBV5-6 and TRBJ2-5, is DAGVTQSPTHLIKTRGQQVTLRCSPKSGHDTVSWYQQALGQGPQFIFQYYEEEERQRGNFPDRFSGHQFPNYSSELNVNALLLGDSALYLCASSLARDQYFGPGTRLLVL.

The CDR3 DNA is TGTGCCAGCTCACCCCGGAATATGGGACAAGACTATGGCTACACCTTC. The encoded protein is CASSPRNMGQDYGYTF. This chain connects TRBV18 to TRBJ1-2; the D gene is possibly TRBD1 (6 bases). The CDR3 sequence is 16 residues long. The germline gives CDR1 KGHSH, CDR2 LQKENI. V lost 3 bases to trimming and J lost 3 bases, with 17 bases between them.